What follows are 26 T cell receptor beta chains derived from one specimen sequenced in a study of beta chain bispecific antibodies for T cell cancers. Expansion lasted approximately 3 days, with either anti-CD3 antibody OKT3 or CD3/CD28 beads. Antigens of these TCRs are unknown. Study conclusions and caveats: Most targeted TRBV signal came from the leukemia cell line cells, not normal T cells.

In TCRdb, the 5' RACE reads were re-called with MiXCR into one record per CDR3 protein. The sample has roughly 15,000 distinct CDR3 sequences; roughly 1.9% are singletons. Input material: healthy donor T cells cultured with leukemia cells. All receptors come from a human donor in good health. Some clones in this sample may be carry-over from other donors' samples.

This clonotype was recorded many times. The J gene is TRBJ2-1, the V gene TRBV19; perhaps TRBD2 as D (6 bases). The CDR3 runs 15 residues. From germline, CDR1 is LNHDA and CDR2 SQIVND (reference sequence). Trimming stripped 1 base from V and 4 bases from J, with 11 bases between. Written as DNA, the CDR3 is TGTGCCAGTAGTATAGTGGCGGGGCCGTACAATGAGCAGTTCTTC. Residues: CASSIVAGPYNEQFF.

This clonotype was detected many times. The CDR3 DNA follows: TGCGCCAGTTTTCCGGGACAGGGCTTCATGAACACTGAAGCTTTCTTT. Encoded protein: CASFPGQGFMNTEAFF. V usage is TRBV5-1 and J usage is TRBJ1-1; 9 bases map to TRBD1. The CDR3 is made up of 16 amino acids. V lost 8 bases and J lost 0; bases outside the gene matches: 11. CDR1 and CDR2 from the germline V gene are SGHRS and YFSETQ.

This clonotype is medium-sized by share. The genes are TRBV20-1 and TRBJ1-1, with D maybe TRBD1 (6 bases). Germline assignment: CDR1 DFQATT and CDR2 SNEGSKA (reference sequence). Trimming stripped 5 bases from V and 5 bases from J, with 18 bases between. The CDR3 runs 14 residues. The CDR3 DNA follows: TGCAGTGCTGACCTTGCTTCAGGGGCGACTGAAGCTTTCTTT. It codes for CSADLASGATEAFF.

This clonotype was observed many times. V gene TRBV7-3 combines with J gene TRBJ2-2; D perhaps matches TRBD2 (5 bases). CDR1 is SGHTA and CDR2 is FQGTGA in the germline V gene. The V gene lost 5 bases and the J gene lost 1 base, with 17 bases spanning the gap. CDR3 length equals 17 residues. CDR3 coding DNA: TGTGCCAGCAGCCCTTCGGCCCGGGGTGGGAACACCGGGGAGCTGTTTTTT. This gives the protein CASSPSARGGNTGELFF. Supplemented by reference TRBV7-3 and TRBJ2-2, the full variable domain reads GAGVSQTPSNKVTEKGKYVELRCDPISGHTALYWYRQSLGQGPEFLIYFQGTGAADDSGLPNDRFFAVRPEGSVSTLKIQRTERGDSAVYLCASSPSARGGNTGELFFGEGSRLTVL.

By proportion, this clonotype is medium-sized (0.01 to 0.1%). V is TRBV4-1 and J is TRBJ2-3; D is uncertain. V gave up 8 bases and J gave up 2 bases, with 14 bases separating them. This CDR3 is built from 14 residues. The germline CDR1 and CDR2 sequences are MGHRA and YSYEKL. CDR3 protein: CASALDRATDTQYF. The CDR3, as DNA: TGCGCCAGCGCCCTAGATCGGGCCACAGATACGCAGTATTTT.

Many counts were recorded for this clonotype. This chain uses TRBV5-1 with TRBJ2-1; the match to TRBD2 covers 11 bases. Trimming cost V 6 bases and J 1 base; bases outside gene matches: 6. Germline V CDR1 and CDR2: SGHRS, YFSETQ. The CDR3 covers 16 residues. In DNA, the CDR3 is TGCGCCAGCACCACAAGACTAGCGGGGTCCTACAATGAGCAGTTCTTC. Encoded protein: CASTTRLAGSYNEQFF.

This clonotype was counted many times. The CDR3 region is CSAWDNTENIQYF. As DNA, the CDR3 is TGCAGTGCCTGGGACAACACTGAAAACATTCAGTACTTC. This chain joins TRBV20-1 and TRBJ2-4, with D possibly matching TRBD1 (6 bases). Trimming stripped 6 bases from V and 5 bases from J, with 14 bases between. The CDR3 runs 13 residues. CDR1 DFQATT and CDR2 SNEGSKA come from the germline V gene (reference sequence).

This clonotype was counted between two and nine times. The limits of the CDR3 on the DNA are not certain, so only TCRdb's listed CDR3 is given. V usage is TRBV19 and J usage is TRBJ2-1. In germline, CDR1 is LNHDA, CDR2 SQIVND (reference sequence). The CDR3 is 13 amino acids long, termini counted. CDR3 amino acids: CASSILAYNEQFF.

The sample holds many counts of this clonotype. This chain uses TRBV5-1 with TRBJ2-7; possibly TRBD1 for D (7 bases). The CDR3 totals 15 residues. Between the trimmed V and J ends, which lost 0 bases and 5 bases, there was a span of 15 bases. Per the germline V gene, CDR1 is SGHRS and CDR2 is YFSETQ. CDR3 in amino acids: CASSLAQGGPHEQYF. The CDR3, as DNA: TGCGCCAGCAGCTTGGCCCAGGGGGGCCCGCACGAGCAGTACTTC.

This clonotype counts as medium-sized (0.01 to 0.1%). This chain joins TRBV27 and TRBJ1-1; possible D gene TRBD1, 5 bases. The CDR3 is 12 amino acids. The ends were cut back, 6 bases at V and 6 bases at J, with 11 bases in the middle. Germline lookup yields CDR1 MNHEY and CDR2 SMNVEV (reference sequence). The CDR3 nucleotides are TGTGCCAGCAGAGGAAGGGGATCTGAAGCTTTCTTT. As protein: CASRGRGSEAFF.

This clonotype was counted many times. V and J are TRBV28 and TRBJ2-5; 9 nucleotides align to TRBD1. CDR3 size: 15 residues. V lost 6 bases, J lost 5 bases, and 10 bases stayed unmatched. From germline, CDR1 is MDHEN and CDR2 SYDVKM. CDR3 amino acids: CASSPRDRVRETQYF. CDR3 DNA sequence: TGTGCCAGCAGCCCCCGGGACAGGGTACGGGAGACCCAGTACTTC.

This clonotype was counted many times. The gene calls are TRBV7-8 and TRBJ2-1, with 12 bases lining up with TRBD2. The CDR3 extends over 15 amino acids. V lost 5 bases and J lost 6; bases outside the gene matches: 5. The germline CDR1 and CDR2 sequences are SGHVS and FQNEAQ. DNA of the CDR3: TGTGCCAGCAGCACCGGACTAGCGGGGACCAATGAGCAGTTCTTC. Its protein product is CASSTGLAGTNEQFF.

This clonotype has a handful of counts. This chain uses TRBV20-1 with TRBJ2-1; possible D gene TRBD1, 5 bases. This CDR3 contains 14 residues. Germline V gene sequence: CDR1 DFQATT, CDR2 SNEGSKA (reference sequence). Deletions cut 0 bases from V and 6 bases from J, with 12 bases between. Here the CDR3 reads CSARDPDRPNEQFF. The CDR3 DNA sequence: TGCAGTGCTAGAGATCCTGACAGACCCAATGAGCAGTTCTTC.

There are many counts of this clonotype. The chain is built from TRBV7-3 and TRBJ2-7, with D perhaps matching TRBD1 (5 bases). Looked up from germline, CDR1 is SGHTA and CDR2 is FQGTGA. The CDR3 runs to 14 residues. V was clipped by 2 bases and J by 2 bases, with 10 bases between them. DNA for the CDR3: TGTGCCAGCAGCTTAGACAGTGGGGCCTACGAGCAGTACTTC. This encodes CASSLDSGAYEQYF.

By sample share, this clonotype is medium-sized. The gene calls are TRBV10-1 and TRBJ2-1; tentative D call: TRBD1 (6 bases). Germline V gene data show CDR1 as WNHNN and CDR2 as SYGVQD (reference sequence). The CDR3 length is 16 residues. The V end lost 0 bases, the J end lost 6 bases, and 15 bases lay between the germline ends. The CDR3 here is CASSESSAGVGNEQFF. The CDR3, as DNA: TGCGCCAGCAGTGAGTCGAGCGCAGGGGTAGGCAATGAGCAGTTCTTC.

This clonotype was observed many times. The chain uses TRBV20-1 and TRBJ2-1, with 9 bases lining up with TRBD2. CDR3 length: 16 amino acids. V dropped 1 base and J dropped 3; count of bases not matched to a gene: 7. CDR1 DFQATT and CDR2 SNEGSKA come from the germline V gene (reference sequence). The DNA for the CDR3 is TGCAGTGCTAGAGCCTCGGCGGGGGGGAGCTACAATGAGCAGTTCTTC. Translation: CSARASAGGSYNEQFF.

Many counts were recorded for this clonotype. The V gene is TRBV2, the J gene TRBJ1-5; D remains ambiguous. Per the germline V gene, CDR1 is SNHLY and CDR2 is FYNNEI. The V and J ends lost 8 bases and 9 bases respectively, with 23 bases between them. This CDR3 spans 15 amino acids. CDR3 amino acids: CASGLWTEIAGPQHF. The CDR3 DNA reads as TGTGCCAGCGGCTTATGGACGGAAATAGCTGGGCCCCAGCATTTT.

By its share, this clonotype is medium-sized. V usage is TRBV9 and J usage is TRBJ1-1; 8 nucleotides align to TRBD1. Trimming took 3 bases from V and 4 from J; bases not matched to a gene: 2. The length of the CDR3 is 13 residues. Germline V lookup: CDR1 SGDLS, CDR2 YYNGEE. CDR3 region: CASSGGQGTEAFF. The CDR3 DNA sequence: TGTGCCAGCAGCGGTGGACAGGGCACTGAAGCTTTCTTT.

There are many counts of this clonotype. The V and J genes are TRBV29-1 and TRBJ1-1; 7 nucleotides align to TRBD1. Trimming removed 7 bases from V and 4 bases from J; junction bases left unmatched: 9. CDR3 length: 13 amino acids. Per germline, CDR1 SQVTM and CDR2 ANQGSEA. The CDR3 DNA reads as TGCAGCGAGCGACGACAGGGATCCACTGAAGCTTTCTTT. Protein sequence: CSERRQGSTEAFF.

This clonotype appeared many times. The rearrangement links TRBV28 to TRBJ1-2; D might be TRBD1 (5 bases). Germline V gives CDR1 MDHEN, CDR2 SYDVKM. This CDR3 spans 16 amino acids. V gave up 6 bases and J gave up 4 bases, with 21 bases separating them. CDR3 DNA: TGTGCCAGCAGGAACCTGGGGGACGACAGCTTCTATGGCTACACCTTC. It codes for CASRNLGDDSFYGYTF.

This clonotype was detected ten times or more. The rearrangement links TRBV3-1 to TRBJ2-1, with D possibly matching TRBD2 (5 bases). Trimming shortened V by 3 bases and J by 10 bases, and 10 bases separated the two germline ends. This CDR3 spans 12 amino acids. CDR1 is LGHDT and CDR2 is YNNKEL in the germline V gene (reference sequence). CDR3 amino acids: CASSHIANEQFF. Written as DNA, the CDR3 is TGTGCCAGCAGCCACATAGCGAACGAGCAGTTCTTC.

This clonotype was observed at least ten times. This chain joins TRBV19 and TRBJ2-2; possibly TRBD2 for D (5 bases). V was trimmed by 6 bases and J by 2 bases, leaving 7 bases between them. The CDR3 runs to 13 residues. Per the germline V gene, CDR1 is LNHDA and CDR2 is SQIVND (reference sequence). CDR3 sequence (DNA): TGTGCCAGTAGCGAGGGTAACACCGGGGAGCTGTTTTTT. It yields the protein CASSEGNTGELFF.

At least ten counts were recorded for this clonotype. The chain recombines TRBV11-2 with TRBJ2-7; 9 bases match TRBD2. Germline lookup yields CDR1 SGHAT and CDR2 FQNNGV. Losses at the gene ends were 0 bases for V and 6 bases for J; bases not matched to a gene: 9. This CDR3 has 16 residues. The CDR3 sequence: CASSLDLSGGLSEQYF. The CDR3 DNA reads as TGTGCCAGCAGCTTAGATTTAAGCGGGGGGTTGAGCGAGCAGTACTTC.

Many counts were recorded for this clonotype. The V call is TRBV5-1, the J call TRBJ2-7, with TRBD2 matching 9 bases. CDR3 size: 16 residues. V lost 5 bases, J lost 4 bases, and 13 bases stayed unmatched. Germline V lookup: CDR1 SGHRS, CDR2 YFSETQ. In DNA, the CDR3 is TGCGCCAGCAGTCTTTTAAGCGGGGGGACCCCTTACGAGCAGTACTTC. Translating it yields CASSLLSGGTPYEQYF.

This clonotype showed up many times. V and J are TRBV9 and TRBJ1-6, with D uncertain. Germline CDR1 is SGDLS and CDR2 is YYNGEE. The CDR3 covers 12 residues. With 5 bases removed from V and 10 bases from J, the gap between germline ends came to 10 bases. CDR3 sequence reads: CASSRPGSPLHF. The CDR3 DNA reads TGTGCCAGCAGTCGTCCCGGGTCACCCCTCCACTTT.

This clonotype was seen many times. CDR3 sequence (DNA): TGTGCCAGCAGCTTTTTGGAGGCGGGGGGCACAGATACGCAGTATTTT. It specifies CASSFLEAGGTDTQYF. This chain uses TRBV7-9 with TRBJ2-3; 7 positions agree with TRBD2. V shed 3 bases and J 1 base; nucleotides not matched to a gene: 7. CDR1 and CDR2 from the germline V gene are SEHNR and FQNEAQ (reference sequence). There are 16 residues in the CDR3. Full variable domain (outside the CDR3, taken from reference TRBV7-9 and TRBJ2-3): DTGVSQNPRHKITKRGQNVTFRCDPISEHNRLYWYRQTLGQGPEFLTYFQNEAQLEKSRLLSDRFSAERPKGSFSTLEIQRTEQGDSAMYLCASSFLEAGGTDTQYFGPGTRLTVL.